Listed below are T cell receptor beta chains from one sample, sequenced in a study of T-cell memory formation after mild COVID-19. One entry per CDR3 protein, called by TCRdb with MiXCR from the 5' RACE reads. The sample lists about 560,000 distinct CDR3 sequences; roughly 21% were seen once. The material sequenced was PBMCs or a T cell subset sorted from them (not recorded which). The receptors derive from an adult woman who had mild COVID-19 (a few samples of this study predate the infection). Cell type and time point are not known. CDR3s include the opening cysteine and the closing phenylalanine or tryptophan. The order of the fields is D gene, V gene, clone size, J gene, CDR3 protein, CDR3 DNA. A D gene is named only where the DNA matches it firmly. Size tells how often a clone was seen (once, few, many) or the class of an expanded clone, and some rows leave it out.

d_gene: -
v_gene: TRBV7-2
abundance: -
j_gene: TRBJ2-1
CDR3aa: CASSKLGPSYNEQFF
CDR3nt: TGTGCCAGCAGCAAACTAGGGCCCTCCTACAATGAGCAGTTCTTC

d_gene: TRBD1
v_gene: TRBV20-1
abundance: -
j_gene: TRBJ1-1
CDR3aa: CSARGYPLSNQGGVVDTEAFF
CDR3nt: TGCAGTGCTAGAGGATACCCCCTGTCGAACCAGGGGGGGGTTGTGGACACTGAAGCTTTCTTT

d_gene: -
v_gene: TRBV24-1
abundance: -
j_gene: TRBJ2-1
CDR3aa: CATSPFAGGSYNEQFF
CDR3nt: TGTGCCACCAGTCCATTCGCGGGTGGTTCCTACAATGAGCAGTTCTTC

d_gene: TRBD1
v_gene: TRBV6-5
abundance: few
j_gene: TRBJ2-5
CDR3aa: CASSPRWTGVQETQYF
CDR3nt: TGTGCCAGCAGCCCCCGGTGGACAGGGGTGCAGGAGACCCAGTACTTC

d_gene: TRBD1
v_gene: TRBV5-6
abundance: few
j_gene: TRBJ1-2
CDR3aa: CASSLVSGTGGYGYTF
CDR3nt: TGTGCCAGCAGCTTGGTTTCCGGGACAGGGGGCTATGGCTACACCTTC

d_gene: -
v_gene: TRBV7-9
abundance: -
j_gene: TRBJ1-2
CDR3aa: CASSLGAATNYGYTF
CDR3nt: TGTGCCAGCAGCTTAGGTGCCGCGACGAACTATGGCTACACCTTC

d_gene: TRBD1
v_gene: TRBV7-2
abundance: -
j_gene: TRBJ2-4
CDR3aa: CASSPRTGLAKNIQYF
CDR3nt: TGTGCCAGCAGCCCCCGGACAGGACTAGCCAAAAACATTCAGTACTTC

d_gene: -
v_gene: TRBV19
abundance: -
j_gene: TRBJ2-1
CDR3aa: CASRQGGEQFF
CDR3nt: TGTGCCAGTAGGCAGGGGGGTGAGCAGTTCTTC

d_gene: -
v_gene: TRBV9
abundance: -
j_gene: TRBJ1-1
CDR3aa: CASSGGGVRLNTEAFF
CDR3nt: TGTGCCAGCAGCGGGGGGGGCGTCAGACTAAACACTGAAGCTTTCTTT

d_gene: TRBD2
v_gene: TRBV5-4
abundance: -
j_gene: TRBJ2-1
CDR3aa: CASSLITSGRGNEQFF
CDR3nt: TGTGCCAGCAGCTTGATTACTAGCGGGAGGGGCAATGAGCAGTTCTTC

d_gene: -
v_gene: TRBV15
abundance: -
j_gene: TRBJ2-1
CDR3aa: CATSREGGGGVRQFF
CDR3nt: TGTGCCACCAGCAGAGAGGGTGGAGGGGGCGTCAGGCAGTTCTTC

d_gene: -
v_gene: TRBV4-3
abundance: -
j_gene: TRBJ2-7
CDR3aa: CASSQGMRVAIEQYF
CDR3nt: TGCGCCAGCAGCCAAGGGATGAGGGTAGCTATAGAGCAGTACTTC

d_gene: -
v_gene: TRBV5-1
abundance: few
j_gene: TRBJ2-7
CDR3aa: CASSLGLGSLYEQYF
CDR3nt: TGCGCCAGCAGCTTGGGTCTCGGGAGTCTCTACGAGCAGTACTTC

d_gene: -
v_gene: TRBV12-3/TRBV12-4
abundance: -
j_gene: TRBJ2-2
CDR3aa: CASSLKFAGELFF
CDR3nt: TGTGCCAGCAGTTTAAAATTCGCCGGGGAGCTGTTTTTT

d_gene: -
v_gene: TRBV6-1
abundance: -
j_gene: TRBJ2-3
CDR3aa: CASSEPLHADTQYF
CDR3nt: TGTGCCAGCAGTGAACCTCTCCATGCAGATACGCAGTATTTT

d_gene: -
v_gene: TRBV7-9
abundance: -
j_gene: TRBJ2-3
CDR3aa: CASSFGSYTQYF
CDR3nt: TGTGCCAGCAGCTTCGGGAGTTATACGCAGTATTTT

d_gene: TRBD1
v_gene: TRBV24-1
abundance: -
j_gene: TRBJ1-1
CDR3aa: CATSGTGHTEAFF
CDR3nt: TGTGCCACCAGTGGGACAGGCCACACTGAAGCTTTCTTT

d_gene: -
v_gene: TRBV4-2
abundance: -
j_gene: TRBJ1-5
CDR3aa: CASSQGRNSRNQPQHF
CDR3nt: TGTGCCAGCAGCCAAGGGAGGAATAGCCGGAATCAGCCCCAGCATTTT

d_gene: -
v_gene: TRBV7-2
abundance: few
j_gene: TRBJ1-1
CDR3aa: CAAKGRLNTEAFF
CDR3nt: TGTGCCGCAAAGGGGAGATTGAACACTGAAGCTTTCTTT

d_gene: -
v_gene: TRBV6-5
abundance: -
j_gene: TRBJ2-6
CDR3aa: CASRPRNSGANVLTF
CDR3nt: TGTGCCAGCAGACCCAGGAACTCTGGGGCCAACGTCCTGACTTTC

d_gene: -
v_gene: TRBV2
abundance: -
j_gene: TRBJ2-3
CDR3aa: CASRDDRYNTDTQYF
CDR3nt: TGTGCCAGCCGAGACGACAGGTATAACACAGATACGCAGTATTTT

d_gene: TRBD2
v_gene: TRBV7-9
abundance: -
j_gene: TRBJ2-3
CDR3aa: CATSERGGTDTQYF
CDR3nt: TGTGCCACCTCCGAGCGGGGGGGGACAGATACGCAGTATTTT

d_gene: -
v_gene: TRBV20-1
abundance: few
j_gene: TRBJ2-1
CDR3aa: CSARENEQFF
CDR3nt: TGCAGTGCTAGAGAAAATGAGCAGTTCTTC

d_gene: -
v_gene: TRBV5-1
abundance: many
j_gene: TRBJ1-2
CDR3aa: CASSFEGNYGYTF
CDR3nt: TGCGCCAGCAGCTTCGAAGGGAACTATGGCTACACCTTC

d_gene: -
v_gene: TRBV29-1
abundance: -
j_gene: TRBJ1-5
CDR3aa: CSVEVDRNQPQHF
CDR3nt: TGCAGCGTTGAGGTGGACAGAAATCAGCCCCAGCATTTT

d_gene: -
v_gene: TRBV7-6
abundance: -
j_gene: TRBJ2-5
CDR3aa: CASSSLFGGNEETQYF
CDR3nt: TGTGCCAGCAGCTCCTTATTTGGCGGGAACGAAGAGACCCAGTACTTC

d_gene: -
v_gene: TRBV2
abundance: many
j_gene: TRBJ2-7
CDR3aa: CASKQPGPDGAYEQYF
CDR3nt: TGTGCCAGCAAACAACCGGGACCTGACGGCGCCTACGAGCAGTACTTC

d_gene: TRBD1
v_gene: TRBV7-9
abundance: -
j_gene: TRBJ2-7
CDR3aa: CASSLGTGRSYEQYF
CDR3nt: TGTGCCAGCAGCTTAGGGACAGGTCGCTCCTACGAGCAGTACTTC

d_gene: TRBD2
v_gene: TRBV6-2/TRBV6-3
abundance: -
j_gene: TRBJ2-3
CDR3aa: CASSSPFRLAADTDTQYF
CDR3nt: TGTGCCAGCAGTTCCCCTTTCCGACTAGCGGCTGACACAGATACGCAGTATTTT

d_gene: -
v_gene: TRBV24-1
abundance: -
j_gene: TRBJ2-7
CDR3aa: CATSDFESEQYF
CDR3nt: TGTGCCACCAGTGATTTTGAGAGCGAGCAGTACTTC

d_gene: TRBD1
v_gene: TRBV14
abundance: few
j_gene: TRBJ1-2
CDR3aa: CASSPKGGQGGYTF
CDR3nt: TGTGCCAGCAGCCCAAAAGGGGGACAGGGTGGCTACACCTTC

d_gene: TRBD1
v_gene: TRBV7-2
abundance: -
j_gene: TRBJ1-1
CDR3aa: CASSRDRGWTEAFF
CDR3nt: TGTGCCAGCAGCCGGGACAGGGGATGGACTGAAGCTTTCTTT

d_gene: -
v_gene: TRBV2
abundance: few
j_gene: TRBJ2-3
CDR3aa: CASRWFGTDTQYF
CDR3nt: TGTGCCAGCAGGTGGTTCGGGACAGATACGCAGTATTTT

d_gene: -
v_gene: TRBV12-3/TRBV12-4
abundance: once
j_gene: TRBJ2-3
CDR3aa: CASSVDLNSNTQYF
CDR3nt: TGTGCCAGCAGTGTAGACTTGAACTCGAATACGCAGTATTTT

d_gene: -
v_gene: TRBV7-8
abundance: few
j_gene: TRBJ1-3
CDR3aa: CASSLRDHSGNTIYF
CDR3nt: TGTGCCAGCAGCCTACGGGACCATTCTGGAAACACCATATATTTT

d_gene: -
v_gene: TRBV7-9
abundance: few
j_gene: TRBJ1-3
CDR3aa: CASSWTGSGNTIYF
CDR3nt: TGTGCCAGCAGCTGGACCGGGTCTGGAAACACCATATATTTT

d_gene: -
v_gene: TRBV11-2
abundance: few
j_gene: TRBJ2-7
CDR3aa: CASSRERTGQYF
CDR3nt: TGTGCCAGCAGCCGAGAAAGAACGGGGCAGTACTTC

d_gene: -
v_gene: TRBV18
abundance: -
j_gene: TRBJ1-1
CDR3aa: CASSPQSPVLVDSEAFF
CDR3nt: TGTGCCAGCTCACCACAAAGCCCCGTGCTGGTAGACAGTGAGGCTTTCTTT

d_gene: -
v_gene: TRBV14
abundance: many
j_gene: TRBJ1-6
CDR3aa: CASSQHPPGYNSPLHF
CDR3nt: TGTGCCAGCAGCCAACATCCACCCGGGTATAATTCACCCCTCCACTTT